These T cell receptor beta chains were read from a single sample in a study of T cells in Graves' hyperthyroidism and ophthalmopathy. In TCRdb, the multiplex PCR reads were re-called with MiXCR into one record per CDR3 protein. The sample shows approximately 270,000 distinct CDR3 sequences, approximately 14% of them seen only once. The specimen was blood. These receptors came from a woman between 40 and 50 years old with Graves' hyperthyroidism that later progressed to Graves' ophthalmopathy. Both conserved end residues are part of each CDR3. Each record gives: CDR3 length, V gene, J gene, D gene, clone size, CDR3 protein, CDR3 DNA. The D gene is left open where the match is weak. Not all rows give a size; the values are once, few, many and, for expanded clones, a class.

length: 16
V: TRBV19
J: TRBJ2-7
D: TRBD2
size: NA
CDR3: CASTQASGSLAYEQYF
DNA: TGTGCCAGCACACAAGCCAGCGGGAGTCTCGCCTACGAGCAGTACTTC

length: 14
V: TRBV19
J: TRBJ2-4
D: NA
size: few
CDR3: CASSLTWDQNIQYF
DNA: TGTGCCAGTAGTTTGACCTGGGACCAAAACATTCAGTACTTC

length: 15
V: TRBV28
J: TRBJ2-7
D: NA
size: many
CDR3: CASRRDTRPHYEQYF
DNA: TGTGCCAGCCGCCGGGACACCCGTCCTCACTACGAGCAGTACTTC

length: 15
V: TRBV5-6
J: TRBJ1-1
D: NA
size: many
CDR3: CASSSLVGGLAEAFF
DNA: TGTGCCAGCAGCAGTTTGGTTGGGGGTCTCGCTGAAGCTTTCTTT

length: 17
V: TRBV11-2
J: TRBJ1-4
D: NA
size: many
CDR3: CASSLFHSRRANEKLFF
DNA: TGTGCCAGCAGCTTATTTCATTCCAGAAGAGCTAATGAAAAACTGTTTTTT

length: 15
V: TRBV9
J: TRBJ1-4
D: TRBD1
size: few
CDR3: CASSGQGVTNEKLFF
DNA: TGTGCCAGCAGCGGACAGGGGGTAACTAATGAAAAACTGTTTTTT

length: 16
V: TRBV9
J: TRBJ2-1
D: NA
size: many
CDR3: CASSPSADSSYNEQFF
DNA: TGTGCCAGCAGCCCCTCCGCGGACAGCTCCTACAATGAGCAGTTCTTC

length: 15
V: TRBV6-6
J: TRBJ1-5
D: NA
size: many
CDR3: CASSYSARWNQPQHF
DNA: TGTGCCAGCAGTTACTCAGCAAGGTGGAATCAGCCCCAGCATTTT

length: 14
V: TRBV19
J: TRBJ2-2
D: NA
size: NA
CDR3: CASSFQGRAGELFF
DNA: TGTGCCAGTAGTTTCCAAGGTCGGGCCGGGGAGCTGTTTTTT

length: 20
V: TRBV7-3
J: TRBJ2-2
D: TRBD2
size: many
CDR3: CASSPKRLAGGNSNTGELFF
DNA: TGTGCCAGCAGCCCTAAAAGACTAGCGGGAGGCAACTCGAACACCGGGGAGCTGTTTTTT

length: 13
V: TRBV19
J: TRBJ2-1
D: NA
size: many
CDR3: CASSPLVGNEQFF
DNA: TGTGCCAGTAGTCCACTAGTAGGTAATGAGCAGTTCTTC

length: 15
V: TRBV28
J: TRBJ2-2
D: NA
size: many
CDR3: CASSLFHANTGELFF
DNA: TGTGCCAGCAGTTTATTCCACGCGAACACCGGGGAGCTGTTTTTT

length: 16
V: TRBV27
J: TRBJ1-5
D: TRBD1
size: many
CDR3: CASSPSTGGVNQPQHF
DNA: TGTGCCAGCAGTCCCTCGACAGGGGGGGTCAATCAGCCCCAGCATTTT

length: 15
V: TRBV10-3
J: TRBJ2-7
D: NA
size: many
CDR3: CAISESGTPTYEQYF
DNA: TGTGCCATCAGTGAGTCGGGGACACCGACCTACGAGCAGTACTTC

length: 14
V: TRBV9
J: TRBJ2-3
D: NA
size: many
CDR3: CASSVLGNTDTQYF
DNA: TGTGCCAGCAGCGTCTTAGGGAACACAGATACGCAGTATTTT

length: 15
V: TRBV5-1
J: TRBJ2-3
D: NA
size: many
CDR3: CASSLASPPTDTQYF
DNA: TGCGCCAGCAGCTTGGCATCCCCGCCCACAGATACGCAGTATTTT

length: 14
V: TRBV7-9
J: TRBJ1-4
D: NA
size: many
CDR3: CASSLQQGGEKLFF
DNA: TGTGCCAGCAGCTTACAACAGGGAGGTGAAAAACTGTTTTTT

length: 17
V: TRBV2
J: TRBJ2-1
D: TRBD2
size: many
CDR3: CASRWTSGSTSYNEQFF
DNA: TGTGCCAGCAGATGGACTAGCGGGAGTACTTCCTACAATGAGCAGTTCTTC